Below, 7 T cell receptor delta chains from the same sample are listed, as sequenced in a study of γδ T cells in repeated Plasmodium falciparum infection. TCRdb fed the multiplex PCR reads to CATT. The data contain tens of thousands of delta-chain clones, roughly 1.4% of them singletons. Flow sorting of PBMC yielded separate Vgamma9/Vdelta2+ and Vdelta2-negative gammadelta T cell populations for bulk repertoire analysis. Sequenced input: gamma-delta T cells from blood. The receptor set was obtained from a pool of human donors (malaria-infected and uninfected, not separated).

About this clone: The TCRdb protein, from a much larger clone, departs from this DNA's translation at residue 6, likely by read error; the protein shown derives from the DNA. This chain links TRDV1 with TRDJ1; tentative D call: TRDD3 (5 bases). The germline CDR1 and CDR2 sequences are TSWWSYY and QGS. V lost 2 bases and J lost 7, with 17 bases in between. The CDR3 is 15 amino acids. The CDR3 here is CALGEMLNRGPKLIF. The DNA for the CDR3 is TGTGCTCTTGGGGAAATGCTGAATCGGGGGCCTAAACTCATCTTT.

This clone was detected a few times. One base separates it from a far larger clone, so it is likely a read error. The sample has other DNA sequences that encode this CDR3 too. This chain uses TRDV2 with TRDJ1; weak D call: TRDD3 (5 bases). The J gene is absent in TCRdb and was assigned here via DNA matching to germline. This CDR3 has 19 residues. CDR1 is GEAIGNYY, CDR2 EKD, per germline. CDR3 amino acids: CACDRLGATRDTNTDKLIF. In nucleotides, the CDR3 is TGCGCCTGTGACCGCCTCGGGGCAACACGCGATACAAACACCGATAAACTCATCTTT.

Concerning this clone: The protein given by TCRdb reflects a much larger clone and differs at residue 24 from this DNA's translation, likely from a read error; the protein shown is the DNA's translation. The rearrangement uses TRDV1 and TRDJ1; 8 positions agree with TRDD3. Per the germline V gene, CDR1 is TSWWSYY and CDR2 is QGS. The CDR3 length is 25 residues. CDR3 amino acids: CALGDLRPSRTYWGSPRVNTDKLTF. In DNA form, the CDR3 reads TGTGCTCTTGGGGACCTACGGCCTTCCCGAACCTACTGGGGGTCTCCCCGCGTGAACACCGATAAACTCACCTTT.

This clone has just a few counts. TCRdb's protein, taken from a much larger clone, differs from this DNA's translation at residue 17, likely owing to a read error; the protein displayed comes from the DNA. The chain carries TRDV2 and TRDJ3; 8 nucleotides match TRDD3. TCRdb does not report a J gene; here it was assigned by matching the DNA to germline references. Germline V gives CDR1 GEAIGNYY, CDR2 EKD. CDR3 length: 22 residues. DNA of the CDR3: TGTGCCTGTGACACTTCATATGTACTGGGGGGCCTCTCCACCTGGGACATCCGACAGATGTTTTTC. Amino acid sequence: CACDTSYVLGGLSTWDIRQMFF.

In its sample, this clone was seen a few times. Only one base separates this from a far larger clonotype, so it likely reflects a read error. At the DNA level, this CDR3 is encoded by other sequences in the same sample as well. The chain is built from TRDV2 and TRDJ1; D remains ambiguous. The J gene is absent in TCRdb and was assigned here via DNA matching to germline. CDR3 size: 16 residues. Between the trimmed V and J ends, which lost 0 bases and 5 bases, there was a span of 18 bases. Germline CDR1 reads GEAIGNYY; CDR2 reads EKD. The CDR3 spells CACDTAEQLVRDKLIF. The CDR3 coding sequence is TGTGCCTGTGACACCGCGGAGCAGTTAGTACGAGATAAACTCATCTTT.

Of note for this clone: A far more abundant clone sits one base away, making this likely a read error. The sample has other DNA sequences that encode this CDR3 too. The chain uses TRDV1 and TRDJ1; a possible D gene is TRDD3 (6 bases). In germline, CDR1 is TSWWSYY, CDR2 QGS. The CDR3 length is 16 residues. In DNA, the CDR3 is TGTGCTCTGGAGGAAGCAGGGGTGGGGGTCACCGATAAACTAATCTTT. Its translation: CALEEAGVGVTDKLIF.

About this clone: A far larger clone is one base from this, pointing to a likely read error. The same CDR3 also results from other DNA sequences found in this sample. Here the CDR3 DNA reads TGTGCCCTTGGGGCCCTCATATTCCCGGATTCTGGGGGATACACCGATAAACTCATCTTT. The encoded protein is CALGALIFPDSGGYTDKLIF. The gene calls are TRDV1 and TRDJ1, with 9 bases matching TRDD3. This CDR3 contains 20 residues. CDR1 is TSWWSYY and CDR2 is QGS in the germline V gene.